The clone carrying this TCR beta chain was picked up many times. Combining a sample-barcoded 5' primer with a J-beta primer mix, a second PCR ran for roughly 7 to 12 cycles. A single record per CDR3 protein comes from TCRdb applying MiXCR to the 5' RACE reads. Among approximately 600,000 distinct CDR3 sequences listed, approximately 50% were seen once. This sample stems from a study of blood T cells in healthy people across ages. The sequencing input was blood. The TCR originated in a man between 60 and 75 years old in good health.

The DNA of the CDR3 is TGTGCCAGCAGCGTGGGGACAGGGGAGCTGTTTTTT. This gives the protein CASSVGTGELFF. This rearrangement joins TRBV9 to TRBJ2-2; weak D call: TRBD1 (6 bases). CDR3 length: 12 amino acids. Per germline, CDR1 SGDLS and CDR2 YYNGEE. V lost 2 bases and J 8 bases, leaving 7 bases between the germline ends.